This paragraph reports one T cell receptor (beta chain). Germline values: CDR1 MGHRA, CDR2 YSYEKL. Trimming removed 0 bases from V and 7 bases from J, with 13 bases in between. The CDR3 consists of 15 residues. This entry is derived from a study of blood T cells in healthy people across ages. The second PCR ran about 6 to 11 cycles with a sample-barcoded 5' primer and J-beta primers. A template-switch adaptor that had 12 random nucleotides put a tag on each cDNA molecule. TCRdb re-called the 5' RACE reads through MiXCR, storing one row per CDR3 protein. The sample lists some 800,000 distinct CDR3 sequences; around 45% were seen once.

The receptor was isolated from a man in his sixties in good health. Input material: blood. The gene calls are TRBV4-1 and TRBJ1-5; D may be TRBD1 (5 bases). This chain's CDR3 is CASSQDGGDGQPQHF. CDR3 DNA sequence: TGCGCCAGCAGCCAAGATGGGGGGGATGGGCAGCCCCAGCATTTT.